The 21 T cell receptor beta chains presented below share a single source sample, sequenced in a study of graft-versus-host responses after intestinal transplantation (dated by TCRdb to the early 2020s). The sample's time point, from its label and the paper: cells obtained before transplantation from donor or recipient. The library was generated by the immunoSEQ multiplex PCR assay. Sourced from immuneACCESS, this table was stored by TCRdb with only in-frame sequences that have V and J called. A share of the clones is absent; for the studies checked, an unresolved V gene accounts for under half, and the remainder has no known explanation. The sample table holds some 100,000 clones, of which roughly 90% were seen once. The ten largest clonotypes hold about 0.93% of the sample. Antigen specificity for these receptors is unknown. This material consisted of unstimulated CD4+ T cells sorted from spleen or lymph node cells, taken before transplant. These receptors came from a human donor who was the organ donor for an intestinal transplant.

The chain is built from TRBV18 and TRBJ2-2; D is possibly TRBD1 (5 bases). V was clipped by 1 base and J by 0 bases, with 9 bases between them. The CDR3 has 16 amino acids. CDR1 and CDR2 from the germline V gene are KGHSH and LQKENI. As DNA, the CDR3 is TGTGCCAGCTCACCACGTACCAGGGCGAACACCGGGGAGCTGTTTTTT. This gives the protein CASSPRTRANTGELFF.

DNA for the CDR3: TGTGCCAGCAGCTTAGGACGGGGTCGGGCCTTAAACATTCAGTACTTC. Translation gives CASSLGRGRALNIQYF. The chain is built from TRBV7-9 and TRBJ2-4, with D possibly TRBD2 on 5 matching bases. CDR1 and CDR2 from the germline V gene are SEHNR and FQNEAQ (reference sequence). Trimming shortened V by 1 base and J by 6 bases, and 16 bases separated the two germline ends. This CDR3 spans 16 amino acids.

The V call is TRBV5-4, the J call TRBJ1-6; a weak D match, TRBD1 (5 bases). Germline CDR1 reads SGHNT; CDR2 reads YYREEE (reference sequence). The CDR3 sequence is 16 residues long. V shed 4 bases and J shed 13 bases, with 24 bases lying between them. DNA of the CDR3: TGTGCCAGCAGCCCAGGGACGACACAGGACCTGAGGCCCCTCCACTTT. Encoded protein: CASSPGTTQDLRPLHF.

The chain uses TRBV10-3 and TRBJ2-3; TRBD2 is a possible D gene (6 bases). In germline, CDR1 is ENHRY, CDR2 SYGVKD. This CDR3 has 13 amino acids. V lost 8 bases and J 3 bases, leaving 12 bases between the germline ends. DNA of the CDR3: TGTGCCATCGCCCGCGGGGAGACAGATACGCAGTATTTT. It yields the protein CAIARGETDTQYF.

The genes are TRBV7-6 and TRBJ2-1; D might be TRBD2 (6 bases). Trimming cost V 6 bases and J 0 bases, with 15 bases left between them. Germline V lookup: CDR1 SGHVS, CDR2 FNYEAQ. The CDR3 sequence is 16 residues long. The DNA for the CDR3 is TGTGCCAGCAGTCGACTAGGCGGTAGCTCCTACAATGAGCAGTTCTTC. It encodes CASSRLGGSSYNEQFF.

The chain recombines TRBV28 with TRBJ1-1; 8 nucleotides align to TRBD1. Trimming took 2 bases from V and 3 from J; bases not matched to a gene: 8. From germline, CDR1 is MDHEN and CDR2 SYDVKM. This CDR3 has 16 amino acids. The chain's CDR3 is CASSLRIWDRYTEAFF. For the CDR3, the DNA is TGTGCCAGCAGTTTAAGGATCTGGGACAGGTACACTGAAGCTTTCTTT.

The chain employs TRBV13 and TRBJ2-3; 10 positions agree with TRBD1. The ends lost 5 bases at V and 4 bases at J; junction bases unmatched: 3. The length of the CDR3 is 14 residues. Germline V lookup: CDR1 PRHDT, CDR2 FYEKMQ (reference sequence). The CDR3 loop is CASSPGQGADTQYF. For the CDR3, the DNA is TGTGCCAGCAGCCCAGGACAGGGGGCAGATACGCAGTATTTT.

The chain joins TRBV6-6 to TRBJ1-2; 7 nucleotides match TRBD1. There are 15 residues in the CDR3. The junction had 11 bases not matched to a gene; V was cut back by 2 bases and J by 8 bases. In germline, CDR1 is MNHNY, CDR2 SVGAGI (reference sequence). The CDR3 loop is CASSYPPGQKFGYTF. CDR3 sequence (DNA): TGTGCCAGCAGTTACCCTCCGGGACAGAAGTTCGGCTACACCTTC.

The chain joins TRBV5-1 to TRBJ2-1; possibly TRBD1 for D (8 bases). Germline V gene sequence: CDR1 SGHRS, CDR2 YFSETQ. The CDR3 runs 14 residues. Trimming took 7 bases from V and 2 from J, leaving 13 bases between them. CDR3 residues: CASYRGGPYNEQFF. As DNA, the CDR3 is TGCGCCAGCTACAGGGGGGGCCCCTACAATGAGCAGTTCTTC.

The rearrangement joins TRBV27 to TRBJ2-1; D gene unclear. In germline, CDR1 is MNHEY, CDR2 SMNVEV (reference sequence). V shed 5 bases and J shed 10 bases, with 12 bases lying between them. The CDR3 loop spans 12 amino acids. DNA for the CDR3: TGTGCCAGCAGTCCTGGACGGCCAGAGCAGTTCTTC. Its protein is CASSPGRPEQFF.

The J gene is TRBJ1-1, the V gene TRBV2; D gene unclear. Trimming shortened V by 1 base and J by 1 base, and 1 base separated the two germline ends. CDR3 size: 12 residues. Germline V lookup: CDR1 SNHLY, CDR2 FYNNEI. As DNA, the CDR3 is TGTGCCAGCAGTGAAGAGAACACTGAAGCTTTCTTT. Translation: CASSEENTEAFF.

This chain uses TRBV9 with TRBJ1-6; D not resolved. The V gene lost 0 bases and the J gene lost 9 bases, with 13 bases spanning the gap. The germline gives CDR1 SGDLS, CDR2 YYNGEE. The CDR3 runs 15 residues. DNA for the CDR3: TGTGCCAGCAGCGTAGCCGAAGGGTTTGCTTCACCCCTCCACTTT. It translates to CASSVAEGFASPLHF.

The V call is TRBV5-8, the J call TRBJ2-6; maybe TRBD1 (5 bases). The CDR3 spans 17 residues. The V end was cut by 7 bases, the J end by 3 bases, with 20 bases between. Germline-derived CDR1 and CDR2 are SGHTS and YDEGEE. CDR3 amino acids: CASGKGQGADGANVLTF. The CDR3 region has the DNA TGTGCCAGCGGGAAGGGGCAGGGTGCAGATGGGGCCAACGTCCTGACTTTC.

The chain combines TRBV9 with TRBJ1-4; D uncertain. Germline CDR1 SGDLS, CDR2 YYNGEE. The V end lost 0 bases, the J end lost 1 base, and 10 bases lay between the germline ends. CDR3 length: 16 amino acids. The CDR3 nucleotides are TGTGCCAGCAGCGTAGGAAGGACCCAAACTAATGAAAAACTGTTTTTT. Translating it yields CASSVGRTQTNEKLFF.

The rearrangement joins TRBV27 to TRBJ2-7, with D perhaps matching TRBD1 (5 bases). The CDR3 totals 15 residues. Trimming left V 2 bases short and J 7 bases short, with 18 bases between. The germline gives CDR1 MNHEY, CDR2 SMNVEV (reference sequence). For the CDR3, the DNA is TGTGCCAGCAGTTTAACCCGGGCAGGGTCGGAGGAGCAGTACTTC. Protein product: CASSLTRAGSEEQYF.

The CDR3 reads CASSLAGYSNQPQHF. In DNA, the CDR3 is TGTGCCAGCAGCTTGGCGGGTTATAGCAATCAGCCCCAGCATTTT. The chain has TRBV5-8 and TRBJ1-5; no clear D gene. The CDR3 has 15 amino acids. Trimming left V 0 bases short and J 0 bases short, with 7 bases between. CDR1 is SGHTS and CDR2 is YDEGEE in the germline V gene.

The chain is built from TRBV28 and TRBJ2-5, with TRBD2 identical over 7 bases. J lost 5 bases, V lost 7 bases, and 7 bases had no gene match. The CDR3 runs to 13 residues. The germline V gene has CDR1 MDHEN and CDR2 SYDVKM. As DNA, the CDR3 is TGTGCCAGCAATCCGACTAGCTTCGAGACCCAGTACTTC. This gives the protein CASNPTSFETQYF.

This sequence joins TRBV30 and TRBJ1-2; no reliable D call. Germline CDR1 is GTSNPN and CDR2 is SVGIG (reference sequence). This CDR3 spans 14 amino acids. V was shortened by 2 bases and J by 7 bases, with 17 bases between the two germline ends. The CDR3 coding sequence is TGTGCCTGGAGTCGTATCAACACTCCCTCTGGCTACACCTTC. Translated: CAWSRINTPSGYTF.

The V and J genes are TRBV28 and TRBJ1-4; 8 bases map to TRBD1. The V and J ends lost 6 bases and 8 bases, in that order; junction bases with no gene match: 8. In germline, CDR1 is MDHEN, CDR2 SYDVKM. This CDR3 has 14 residues. The CDR3 reads CASSRGQGNEKLFF. CDR3 DNA sequence: TGTGCCAGCAGCCGCGGACAGGGAAACGAAAAACTGTTTTTT. Filled out from reference TRBV28 and TRBJ1-4, the complete variable domain reads DVKVTQSSRYLVKRTGEKVFLECVQDMDHENMFWYRQDPGLGLRLIYFSYDVKMKEKGDIPEGYSVSREKKERFSLILESASTNQTSMYLCASSRGQGNEKLFFGSGTQLSVL.

The chain combines TRBV10-2 with TRBJ1-2; D uncertain. CDR3 size: 13 residues. V was trimmed by 5 bases and J by 8 bases, leaving 15 bases between them. Germline CDR1 reads WSHSY; CDR2 reads SAAADI. The CDR3 spells CASSYDGAGGYTF. The CDR3 nucleotides are TGCGCCAGCAGTTATGACGGTGCGGGCGGCTACACCTTC.

V is TRBV29-1 and J is TRBJ2-3; 11 nucleotides match TRBD2. Germline values: CDR1 SQVTM, CDR2 ANQGSEA. The CDR3 length is 13 residues. V dropped 6 bases and J dropped 8; count of bases not matched to a gene: 7. The CDR3 DNA sequence: TGCAGCGTCGTAGCGGGGGGGCTGGGTACGCAGTATTTT. Encoded protein: CSVVAGGLGTQYF.